Below, 20 T cell receptor beta chains from the same sample are listed, as sequenced in a study of blood T cell repertoires in COVID-19. Repertoires were generated with immunoSEQ multiplex PCR, while TCRdb's copy carries only in-frame clones and drops some. The repertoire holds hundreds of thousands of clones, about 87% seen once, with approximately 1.9% in the top ten. Source material: PBMCs or T cells enriched from blood (not recorded which). The receptor set was obtained from a man in his forties in a cohort exposed to, infected with or recovered from COVID-19 (not recorded which).

The CDR3 DNA reads as TGTGCCAGCAGTGTTACGACTCTGGCCAATGAGCAGTTCTTC. Its protein product is CASSVTTLANEQFF. The chain joins TRBV6-4 to TRBJ2-1; no definite D call. There are 14 residues in the CDR3. Between the trimmed V and J ends, which lost 4 bases and 6 bases, there was a span of 13 bases. Germline CDR1 and CDR2: MRHNA and SNTAGT.

This clone was found once. This chain uses TRBV7-9 with TRBJ1-4; D unclear. This CDR3 has 14 residues. Germline V lookup: CDR1 SEHNR, CDR2 FQNEAQ (reference sequence). Deletions cut 11 bases from V and 5 bases from J, with 18 bases between. CDR3 DNA: TGTGCCGGAGGGATGAGCGGGGAGAATGAAAAACTGTTTTTT. Residues: CAGGMSGENEKLFF.

The chain couples TRBV24-1 to TRBJ2-1, with D perhaps matching TRBD1 (6 bases). CDR1 and CDR2 (germline): KGHDR, SFDVKD. V dropped 1 base and J dropped 8 bases, with 8 bases sitting between them. CDR3 length: 13 amino acids. The CDR3 loop reads CATSDFRGDEQFF. CDR3 bases: TGTGCCACCAGTGATTTCAGGGGAGATGAGCAGTTCTTC.

This chain links TRBV29-1 with TRBJ1-1; D call uncertain. This CDR3 has 14 amino acids. CDR1 and CDR2 from the germline V gene are SQVTM and ANQGSEA. Trimming shortened V by 3 bases and J by 10 bases, and 21 bases separated the two germline ends. The CDR3 DNA reads as TGCAGCGTTGATCGGGGTCAAGGGTACCGTGGAGCTTTCTTT. This gives the protein CSVDRGQGYRGAFF. The full variable domain, its missing parts supplied by reference TRBV29-1 and TRBJ1-1, is SAVISQKPSRDICQRGTSLTIQCQVDSQVTMMFWYRQQPGQSLTLIATANQGSEATYESGFVIDKFPISRPNLTFSTLTVSNMSPEDSSIYLCSVDRGQGYRGAFFGQGTRLTVV.

This clone was counted once. This chain links TRBV13 with TRBJ2-1, with D perhaps TRBD1 (6 bases). The germline CDR1 and CDR2 sequences are PRHDT and FYEKMQ (reference sequence). The germline V and J ends were trimmed by 0 bases and 0 bases, with 9 bases remaining between them. The CDR3 sequence is 16 residues long. CDR3 in amino acids: CASSLGRRGSYNEQFF. DNA for the CDR3: TGTGCCAGCAGCTTAGGCCGCAGGGGCTCCTACAATGAGCAGTTCTTC.

DNA of the CDR3: TGTGCTAGTGGTTTGGTAGCGGGAGCTATATTGAATGAGCAGTTCTTC. It is translated as CASGLVAGAILNEQFF. The rearrangement joins TRBV12-5 to TRBJ2-1, with 8 bases that match TRBD2. The CDR3 runs to 16 residues. Per germline, CDR1 LGHNT and CDR2 FRNRAP. V shed 0 bases, J shed 7 bases, and the junction held 8 bases outside the gene matches.

The chain recombines TRBV3-1 (or the pseudogene TRBV3-2) with TRBJ2-7; D is possibly TRBD1 (5 bases). V was cut by 4 bases and J by 3 bases, with 13 bases left in between. This CDR3 comprises 14 residues. CDR1 is LGHDT and CDR2 is YNNKEL in the germline V gene (reference sequence). CDR3 sequence reads: CASSRPGQGYEQYF. CDR3 DNA: TGTGCCAGCAGCCGACCTGGGCAGGGCTACGAGCAGTACTTC.

This rearrangement joins TRBV9 to TRBJ1-2; D is unclear. The CDR3 has 16 amino acids. The germline V and J ends were trimmed by 0 bases and 4 bases, with 16 bases remaining between them. Germline V CDR1 and CDR2: SGDLS, YYNGEE. Here the CDR3 DNA reads TGTGCCAGCAGCGTAGGCCCTGGGCCTATGGGCTATGGCTACACCTTC. The encoded protein is CASSVGPGPMGYGYTF.

The rearrangement links TRBV18 to TRBJ2-1, with 13 bases that match TRBD2. The germline gives CDR1 KGHSH, CDR2 LQKENI. The trim removed 5 bases at V and 4 bases at J, leaving 17 bases unmatched. This CDR3 is built from 20 residues. The CDR3 region has the DNA TGTGCCAGCTCAGCCTCTCCCGGGACTAGCGGGACACGACAATACAATGAGCAGTTCTTC. This gives the protein CASSASPGTSGTRQYNEQFF.

The V call is TRBV28, the J call TRBJ1-2; no clear D. There are 15 residues in the CDR3. Germline CDR1 reads MDHEN; CDR2 reads SYDVKM. Trimming pared 1 base from V and 7 bases from J, leaving 16 bases between. CDR3 in DNA: TGTGCCAGCAGTTTATTCTTTGCGTCGTCCGGTGGCTACACCTTC. Translated: CASSLFFASSGGYTF.

The V call is TRBV27, the J call TRBJ2-1; a possible D gene is TRBD2 (7 bases). V gave up 2 bases and J gave up 9 bases, with 17 bases separating them. CDR1 is MNHEY, CDR2 SMNVEV, per germline (reference sequence). This CDR3 is 15 amino acids long. The DNA for the CDR3 is TGTGCCAGCAGTTTAATCCTCAGGGGAGGGGGTGAGCAGTTCTTC. The encoded protein is CASSLILRGGGEQFF.

V and J are TRBV18 and TRBJ2-5, with 9 positions matching TRBD1. The V gene end was trimmed by 4 bases and the J gene end by 3 bases; junction bases not matched to a gene: 3. This CDR3 is built from 14 residues. Looked up from germline, CDR1 is KGHSH and CDR2 is LQKENI. CDR3 sequence (DNA): TGTGCCAGCTCACGACGGACAGGGGAAGAGACCCAGTACTTC. This codes for CASSRRTGEETQYF.

The chain carries TRBV24-1 and TRBJ2-5; 7 bases are a match to TRBD1. The CDR3 contains 15 residues. V trimming: 2 bases; J trimming: 7 bases; junction bases outside the gene matches: 9. Germline CDR1 KGHDR, CDR2 SFDVKD. CDR3 sequence (DNA): TGTGCCACCAGTGATTCGGGGACAGTAGATCGGACCCAGTACTTC. The encoded protein is CATSDSGTVDRTQYF.

The CDR3 sequence is CASSYLAGAGELFF. CDR3 nucleotides: TGTGCCAGCAGTTATCTAGCGGGAGCCGGGGAGCTGTTTTTT. The chain carries TRBV6-5 and TRBJ2-2; TRBD2 aligns across 10 bases. In germline, CDR1 is MNHEY, CDR2 SVGAGI. Germline trimming cut 3 bases from V and 6 bases from J; bases unmatched to any gene: 1. There are 14 residues in the CDR3.

This clone came up once. The chain has TRBV28 and TRBJ2-2; 7 bases map to TRBD2. Trimming removed 6 bases from V and 3 bases from J; junction bases left unmatched: 7. The CDR3 runs to 15 residues. In germline, CDR1 is MDHEN, CDR2 SYDVKM. The CDR3 loop is CASRLASEDTGELFF. CDR3 nucleotides: TGTGCCAGCAGACTAGCGAGTGAGGACACCGGGGAGCTGTTTTTT.

This clone was observed a handful of times. V usage is TRBV6-5 and J usage is TRBJ1-3; 8 nucleotides line up with TRBD1. The CDR3 runs to 14 residues. Germline V CDR1 and CDR2: MNHEY, SVGAGI. V was clipped by 7 bases and J by 2 bases; unmatched bases: 4. The CDR3 DNA reads TGTGCCAGCAACACAGGGGGTACTGGAAACACCATATATTTT. The encoded protein is CASNTGGTGNTIYF.

The rearrangement links TRBV7-9 to TRBJ1-2; tentatively, D is TRBD1 (6 bases). The CDR3 length is 14 residues. V lost 1 base and J 4 bases, leaving 10 bases between the germline ends. The germline CDR1 and CDR2 sequences are SEHNR and FQNEAQ (reference sequence). The CDR3 nucleotides are TGTGCCAGCAGCTTAGGTCCACAGGGCTATGGCTACACCTTC. This codes for CASSLGPQGYGYTF.

J is TRBJ1-5 and V is TRBV28; weak D call: TRBD1 (5 bases). Germline CDR1 is MDHEN and CDR2 is SYDVKM. The CDR3 is made up of 13 amino acids. Deletions cut 5 bases from V and 4 bases from J, with 9 bases between. CDR3 region: CASSPTGNQPQHF. Here the CDR3 DNA reads TGTGCCAGCAGTCCAACAGGAAATCAGCCCCAGCATTTT.

The V and J genes are TRBV19 and TRBJ1-1; D is possibly TRBD1 (5 bases). From germline, CDR1 is LNHDA and CDR2 SQIVND (reference sequence). CDR3 length equals 13 residues. V was shortened by 4 bases and J by 5 bases, with 11 bases between the two germline ends. CDR3 amino acids: CASSSYRITEAFF. The CDR3 nucleotides are TGTGCCAGTAGTAGTTACAGGATAACTGAAGCTTTCTTT.

This clone was seen once. This chain links TRBV10-3 with TRBJ1-2, with 11 positions matching TRBD1. This CDR3 region has 13 residues. CDR1 is ENHRY and CDR2 is SYGVKD in the germline V gene. Losses at the gene ends were 10 bases for V and 4 bases for J; bases not matched to a gene: 5. The CDR3 loop is CASRTGGIYGYTF. The CDR3 region has the DNA TGTGCCAGCAGGACAGGGGGCATCTATGGCTACACCTTC.